The present T cell receptor beta chain was sequenced within a study of cytomegalovirus exposure and HLA in healthy donors. Study-wide findings and caveats: A later analysis showed TCR association rates differing by HLA locus, peaking at DRB1 and lowest at HLA-C. At a 0.05 false discovery rate, a later analysis found around 15,000 TCR beta sequences to be associated with HLA alleles.

Regarding this clone: The antigen is undetermined.

Germline V gene lookup returns CDR1 SQVTM and CDR2 ANQGSEA. This CDR3 has 10 amino acids. V gave up 6 bases and J gave up 8 bases, with 10 bases separating them. 60 Vbeta and 13 Jbeta primers were used in PCR. Method: immunoSEQ multiplex PCR; TCRdb's copy keeps in-frame clones and lacks some. The data contain about 160,000 clones, roughly two thirds of them singletons. The sequence was obtained from a young woman in good health and CMV-seronegative. Sequenced: PBMCs. The V gene is TRBV29-1, the J gene TRBJ1-2; D is possibly TRBD1 (6 bases). DNA for the CDR3: TGCAGCGTCCAGGGGTGGGGCTACACCTTC. Encoded protein: CSVQGWGYTF.